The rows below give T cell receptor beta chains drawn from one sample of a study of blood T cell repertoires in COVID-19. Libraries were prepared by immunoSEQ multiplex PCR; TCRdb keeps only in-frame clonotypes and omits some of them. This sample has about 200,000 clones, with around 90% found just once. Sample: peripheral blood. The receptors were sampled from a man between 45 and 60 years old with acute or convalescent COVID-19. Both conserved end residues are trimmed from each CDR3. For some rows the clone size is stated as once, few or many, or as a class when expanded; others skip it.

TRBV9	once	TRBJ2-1	ASSVDSGRAHNEQF
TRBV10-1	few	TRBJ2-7	ASSGTEYEQY
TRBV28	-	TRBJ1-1	ASSLFDRNEAF
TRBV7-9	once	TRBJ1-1	ASSLRWRGEAF
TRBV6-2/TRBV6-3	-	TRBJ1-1	ASSYSEANTEAF
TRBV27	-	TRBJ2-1	ASSKGGLAGRRSYNEQF
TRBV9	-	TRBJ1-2	ASSVGPRTETSNYGYT
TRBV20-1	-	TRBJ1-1	SATCSAEAF
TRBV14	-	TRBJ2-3	ASSQGSRLATQY
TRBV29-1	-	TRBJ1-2	SVIVAANYGYT
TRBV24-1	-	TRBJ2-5	ATSDGGAPETQY
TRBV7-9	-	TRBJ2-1	ASSLARTTADEQF
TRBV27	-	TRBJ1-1	ASSSTGSAEAF
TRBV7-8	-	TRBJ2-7	ASSLIDRDEGEQY
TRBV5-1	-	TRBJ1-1	ASSLKSGLNTEAF
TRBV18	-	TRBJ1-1	ASSPGLTGLAEAF
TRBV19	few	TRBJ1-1	ASTSFRRGRGGTEAF
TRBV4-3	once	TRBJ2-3	ASSQDVVRAGFTDTQY
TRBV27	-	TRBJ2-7	ASSPDRISSYEQY
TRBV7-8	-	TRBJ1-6	ASSLGRGYNSPLH
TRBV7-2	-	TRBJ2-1	ASSLALLEQGEQF
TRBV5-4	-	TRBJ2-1	ASSFGGESYNEQF
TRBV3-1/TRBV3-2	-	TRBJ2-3	ASSLIAGTSTDTQY
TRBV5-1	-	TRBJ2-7	ASSVGTGYEQY
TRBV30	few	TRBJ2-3	AWKSGGIQDTQY
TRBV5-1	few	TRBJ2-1	ASNRERPTYNEQF
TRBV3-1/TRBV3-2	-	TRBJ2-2	ASSQPGSSGSAGELF
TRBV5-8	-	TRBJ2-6	ASSRNPGGANVLT
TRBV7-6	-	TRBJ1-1	ASSLGGGNTEAF
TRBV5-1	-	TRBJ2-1	ASSLSGTSSYNEQF
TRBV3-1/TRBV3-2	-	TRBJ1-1	ASSQDAGVEAF
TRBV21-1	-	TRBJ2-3	ASSKRGDWAGVRDTQY
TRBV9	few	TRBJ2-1	ASSVTSGGGREQF
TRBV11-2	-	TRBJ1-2	ASSLGSRDYGYT
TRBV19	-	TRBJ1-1	ASNLQGGNTEAF
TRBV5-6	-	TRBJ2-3	ASSLYRGFTDTQY